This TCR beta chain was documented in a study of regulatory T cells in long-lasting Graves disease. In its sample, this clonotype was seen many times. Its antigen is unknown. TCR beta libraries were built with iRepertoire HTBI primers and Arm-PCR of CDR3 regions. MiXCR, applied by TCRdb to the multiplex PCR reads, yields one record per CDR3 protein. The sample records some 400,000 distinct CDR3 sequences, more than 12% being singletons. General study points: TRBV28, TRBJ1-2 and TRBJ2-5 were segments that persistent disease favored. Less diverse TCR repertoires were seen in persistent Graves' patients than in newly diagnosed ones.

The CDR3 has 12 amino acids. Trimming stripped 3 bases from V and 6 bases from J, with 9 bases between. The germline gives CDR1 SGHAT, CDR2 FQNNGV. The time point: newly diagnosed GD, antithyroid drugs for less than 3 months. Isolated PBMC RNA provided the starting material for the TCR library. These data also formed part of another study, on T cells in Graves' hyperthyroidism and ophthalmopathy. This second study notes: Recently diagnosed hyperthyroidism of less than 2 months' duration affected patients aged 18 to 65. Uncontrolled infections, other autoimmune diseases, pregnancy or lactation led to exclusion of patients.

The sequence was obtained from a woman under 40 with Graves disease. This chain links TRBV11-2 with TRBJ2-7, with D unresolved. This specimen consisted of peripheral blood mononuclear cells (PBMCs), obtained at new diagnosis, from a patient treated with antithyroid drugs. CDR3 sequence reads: CASSFGGGEQYF. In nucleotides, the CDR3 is TGTGCCAGCAGCTTTGGCGGTGGCGAGCAGTACTTC.